The 16 T cell receptor beta chains below come from one sample, sequenced in a study of T cell repertoires in cytomegalovirus infection. TCRdb independently ran MiXCR on the reads; one entry per CDR3 protein. Of 250,000 or so distinct CDR3 sequences listed, around 15% were seen once; the top ten hold 40% to 55%. The sample taken for sequencing was CD8+ T cells from PBMCs. These receptors all come from a human donor in good health (CMV status not recorded). Some clones in this sample may be carry-over from other donors' samples.

This clonotype has just a few counts. The chain employs TRBV7-9 and TRBJ1-1; TRBD1 matches 8 bases. The V gene's germline CDR1 is SEHNR and CDR2 FQNEAQ (reference sequence). With 5 bases clipped from V and 3 bases from J, the junction kept 14 bases outside the gene matches. This CDR3 comprises 17 residues. CDR3 DNA: TGTGCCAGCAGCGAAAGACAGGGGATGGGATTCGACACTGAAGCTTTCTTT. This sequence encodes CASSERQGMGFDTEAFF.

This sequence joins TRBV25-1 and TRBJ1-1, with D possibly TRBD1 on 5 matching bases. Per the germline V gene, CDR1 is MGHDK and CDR2 is SYGVNS. V was trimmed by 4 bases and J by 0 bases, leaving 12 bases between them. The CDR3 extends over 15 amino acids. The CDR3 coding sequence is TGTGCCAGCAGTGTTTCCGGGACTGTGAACACTGAAGCTTTCTTT. It specifies CASSVSGTVNTEAFF.

The chain has TRBV4-1 and TRBJ1-1, with 8 nucleotides matching TRBD1. V was clipped by 3 bases and J by 4 bases; unmatched bases: 10. The CDR3 loop spans 16 amino acids. CDR1 is MGHRA, CDR2 YSYEKL, per germline. The CDR3 spells CASSQGTGTGFTEAFF. The DNA for the CDR3 is TGCGCCAGCAGCCAGGGGACCGGGACAGGCTTCACTGAAGCTTTCTTT.

This clonotype was counted between two and nine times. V usage is TRBV7-6 and J usage is TRBJ2-7; D is undetermined. Germline CDR1 is SGHVS and CDR2 is FNYEAQ. Trimming cost V 1 base and J 7 bases, with 11 bases left between them. The CDR3 is 13 amino acids. Here the CDR3 reads CASSLVHGREQYF. CDR3 DNA sequence: TGTGCCAGCAGCTTAGTCCACGGTAGGGAGCAGTACTTC.

This clonotype was found many times. This chain joins TRBV6-1 and TRBJ1-5; D unclear. This CDR3 has 19 amino acids. Per germline, CDR1 MNHNS and CDR2 SASEGT. Trimming stripped 3 bases from V and 0 bases from J, with 21 bases between. The CDR3 sequence: CASSDLLFLVAYSNQPQHF. DNA of the CDR3: TGTGCCAGCAGTGATTTACTCTTTTTGGTGGCGTATAGCAATCAGCCCCAGCATTTT.

The rearrangement links TRBV2 to TRBJ2-7, with 10 bases fitting TRBD1. The CDR3 has 16 residues. Germline V gene lookup returns CDR1 SNHLY and CDR2 FYNNEI. V gave up 1 base and J gave up 2 bases; unmatched junction bases: 5. CDR3 region: CASSEGWGQGTYEQYF. In nucleotides, the CDR3 is TGTGCCAGCAGTGAAGGGTGGGGACAGGGGACCTACGAGCAGTACTTC.

This clonotype was detected many times. CDR3 sequence reads: CASSLSGAYEQYF. CDR3 nucleotide sequence: TGTGCCAGCAGCTTGTCGGGGGCCTACGAGCAGTACTTC. This chain connects TRBV7-9 to TRBJ2-7, with a possible D match to TRBD2 (6 bases). Germline values: CDR1 SEHNR, CDR2 FQNEAQ (reference sequence). Deletions cut 3 bases from V and 2 bases from J, with 8 bases between. CDR3 length: 13 residues.

This clonotype was seen ten or more times. The V gene is TRBV20-1, the J gene TRBJ1-2; TRBD1 is a possible D gene (5 bases). The V end was cut by 1 base, the J end by 4 bases, with 16 bases between. This CDR3 spans 15 amino acids. Germline CDR1 DFQATT, CDR2 SNEGSKA (reference sequence). The CDR3 nucleotides are TGCAGTGCTAGAGTCACAGGAGGGGCGTTCTATGGCTACACCTTC. This translates into CSARVTGGAFYGYTF.

The chain links TRBV6-6 to TRBJ2-5, with D possibly matching TRBD2 (6 bases). Trimming pared 0 bases from V and 5 bases from J, leaving 19 bases between. This CDR3 has 17 residues. Germline V lookup: CDR1 MNHNY, CDR2 SVGAGI (reference sequence). In DNA form, the CDR3 reads TGTGCCAGCAGTTACTCGATTTTGGCGCGGGGCCAGGAGACCCAGTACTTC. Translation: CASSYSILARGQETQYF.

The table lists this clonotype with a few counts. The chain carries TRBV6-8 and TRBJ1-1, with 7 bases aligning to TRBD1. Germline V gene sequence: CDR1 MNHGY, CDR2 SAAAGT. V trimming: 10 bases; J trimming: 0 bases; junction bases outside the gene matches: 11. The CDR3 has 15 residues. CDR3 region: CATAPGTAMNTEAFF. CDR3 coding DNA: TGTGCCACCGCCCCCGGGACAGCCATGAACACTGAAGCTTTCTTT.

CDR3 loop: CASTYRGGTKGWSYEQYF. The CDR3 DNA is TGTGCCAGCACCTATCGGGGGGGAACTAAAGGATGGTCCTACGAGCAGTACTTC. The rearrangement uses TRBV28 and TRBJ2-7; 8 bases are a match to TRBD2. CDR3 length: 18 residues. In germline, CDR1 is MDHEN, CDR2 SYDVKM. V lost 7 bases, J lost 1 base, and 18 bases stayed unmatched.

This clonotype was detected a few times. V gene TRBV20-1 combines with J gene TRBJ2-7; D gene ambiguous. CDR3 length: 11 residues. The germline V gene encodes CDR1 DFQATT and CDR2 SNEGSKA (reference sequence). V lost 3 bases, J lost 3 bases, and 6 bases lay in between. CDR3 sequence: CSASGGYEQYF. The CDR3 DNA is TGCAGTGCTAGTGGCGGCTACGAGCAGTACTTC.

V usage is TRBV20-1 and J usage is TRBJ2-7; possibly TRBD2 for D (5 bases). The V gene's germline CDR1 is DFQATT and CDR2 SNEGSKA (reference sequence). The CDR3 has 13 amino acids. V was pared by 2 bases and J by 1 base, with 9 bases between. As DNA, the CDR3 is TGCAGTGCTAGAACTAGGCCATCCTACGAGCAGTACTTC. Its translation is CSARTRPSYEQYF.

In its sample, this clonotype was seen many times. The chain employs TRBV7-9 and TRBJ2-7, with D possibly called TRBD1 or TRBD2 (5 bases each). This CDR3 is built from 13 residues. Deletions cut 10 bases from V and 0 bases from J, with 13 bases between. The germline CDR1 and CDR2 sequences are SEHNR and FQNEAQ (reference sequence). The chain's CDR3 is CATGTATSYEQYF. CDR3 coding DNA: TGTGCCACCGGGACCGCGACCTCCTACGAGCAGTACTTC.

This clonotype was seen only a few times. The chain carries TRBV20-1 and TRBJ1-2, with D possibly matching TRBD1 (6 bases). V was clipped by 0 bases and J by 5 bases, with 25 bases between them. Germline lookup yields CDR1 DFQATT and CDR2 SNEGSKA (reference sequence). The CDR3 contains 18 residues. The CDR3 nucleotides are TGCAGTGCTAGAGATTTCGGCCAGGGGAAGGTCGCGAGTTATGGCTACACCTTC. This codes for CSARDFGQGKVASYGYTF.

The chain uses TRBV20-1 and TRBJ2-7; the match to TRBD2 covers 8 bases. CDR1 and CDR2 (germline): DFQATT, SNEGSKA (reference sequence). CDR3 length: 17 residues. V was pared by 1 base and J by 2 bases, with 13 bases of the junction left unmatched. The CDR3 region is CSARVSSHLAGTYEQYF. CDR3 DNA: TGCAGTGCTAGAGTTAGTAGTCACTTAGCGGGGACCTACGAGCAGTACTTC.